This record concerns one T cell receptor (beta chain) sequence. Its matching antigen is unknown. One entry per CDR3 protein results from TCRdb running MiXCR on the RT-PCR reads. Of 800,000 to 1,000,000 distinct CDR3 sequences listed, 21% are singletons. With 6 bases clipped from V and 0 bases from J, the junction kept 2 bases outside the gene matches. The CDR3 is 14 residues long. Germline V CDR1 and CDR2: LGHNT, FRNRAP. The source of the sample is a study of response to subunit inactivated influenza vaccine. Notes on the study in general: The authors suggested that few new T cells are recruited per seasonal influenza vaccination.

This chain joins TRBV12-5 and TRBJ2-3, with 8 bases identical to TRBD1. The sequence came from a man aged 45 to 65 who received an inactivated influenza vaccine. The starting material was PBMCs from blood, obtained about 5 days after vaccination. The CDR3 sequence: CASGRDRSTDTQYF. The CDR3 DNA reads TGTGCTAGTGGCCGGGACAGGAGCACAGATACGCAGTATTTT.